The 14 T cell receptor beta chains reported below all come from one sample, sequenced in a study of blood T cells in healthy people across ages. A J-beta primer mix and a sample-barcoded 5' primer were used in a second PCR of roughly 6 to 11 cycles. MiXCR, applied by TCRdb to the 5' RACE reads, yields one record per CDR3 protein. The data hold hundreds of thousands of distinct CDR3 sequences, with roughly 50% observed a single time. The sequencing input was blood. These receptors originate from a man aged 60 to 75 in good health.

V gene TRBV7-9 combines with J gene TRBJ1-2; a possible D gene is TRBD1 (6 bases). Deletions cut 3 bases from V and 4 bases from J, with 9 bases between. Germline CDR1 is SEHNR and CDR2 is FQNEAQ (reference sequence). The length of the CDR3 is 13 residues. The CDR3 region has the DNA TGTGCCAGCAGCTTCACAGGGCCCTATGGCTACACCTTC. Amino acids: CASSFTGPYGYTF. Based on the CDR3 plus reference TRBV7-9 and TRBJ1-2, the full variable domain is DTGVSQNPRHKITKRGQNVTFRCDPISEHNRLYWYRQTLGQGPEFLTYFQNEAQLEKSRLLSDRFSAERPKGSFSTLEIQRTEQGDSAMYLCASSFTGPYGYTFGSGTRLTVV.

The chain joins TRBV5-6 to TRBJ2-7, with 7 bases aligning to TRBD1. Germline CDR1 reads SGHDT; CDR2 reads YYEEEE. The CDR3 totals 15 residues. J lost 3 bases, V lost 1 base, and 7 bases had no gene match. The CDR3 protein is CASSLKGAYLYEQYF. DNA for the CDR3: TGTGCCAGCAGCTTGAAGGGGGCCTATCTCTACGAGCAGTACTTC.

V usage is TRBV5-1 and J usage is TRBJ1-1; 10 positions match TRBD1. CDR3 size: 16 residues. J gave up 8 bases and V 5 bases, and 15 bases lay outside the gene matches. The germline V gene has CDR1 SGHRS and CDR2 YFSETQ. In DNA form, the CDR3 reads TGCGCCAGCAGACGGGGGACAGGGGTCGTCAGGACCGAAGCTTTCTTT. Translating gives CASRRGTGVVRTEAFF.

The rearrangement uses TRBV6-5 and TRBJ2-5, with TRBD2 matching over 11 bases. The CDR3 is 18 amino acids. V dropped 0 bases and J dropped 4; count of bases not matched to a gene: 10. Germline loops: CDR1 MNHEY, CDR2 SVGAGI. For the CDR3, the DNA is TGTGCCAGCAGTTACTCGAGGGTAGCGGGGGGGTCTGGAGAGACCCAGTACTTC. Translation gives CASSYSRVAGGSGETQYF.

In DNA form, the CDR3 reads TGTGCCAGCAGGTATTCAGATACGCAGTATTTT. This gives the protein CASRYSDTQYF. This chain uses TRBV2 with TRBJ2-3; D ambiguous. This CDR3 region has 11 residues. Trimming took off 6 bases at V and 4 bases at J, with 5 bases between the two ends. Germline values: CDR1 SNHLY, CDR2 FYNNEI.

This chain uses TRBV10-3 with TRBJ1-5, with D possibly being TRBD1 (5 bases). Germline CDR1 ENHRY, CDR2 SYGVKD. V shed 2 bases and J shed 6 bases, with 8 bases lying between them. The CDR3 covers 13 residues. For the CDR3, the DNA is TGTGCCATCAGTGAGCGACAGTCTCAGCCCCAGCATTTT. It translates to CAISERQSQPQHF.

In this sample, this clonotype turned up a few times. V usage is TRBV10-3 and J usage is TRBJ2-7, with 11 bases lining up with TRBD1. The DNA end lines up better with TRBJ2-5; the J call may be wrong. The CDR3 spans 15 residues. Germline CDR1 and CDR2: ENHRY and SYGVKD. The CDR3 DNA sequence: TGTGCCATCAGTGAGGAGGACAGGGGGCGAGAGACCCAGTACTTC. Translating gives CAISEEDRGRETQYF.

CDR3 protein: CASSLNSHEQYF. CDR3 coding DNA: TGTGCCAGCAGCTTGAACAGCCACGAGCAGTACTTC. V usage is TRBV5-5 and J usage is TRBJ2-7; D is undetermined. This CDR3 has 12 residues. Germline assignment: CDR1 SGHKS and CDR2 YYEKEE (reference sequence). The V end was cut by 1 base, the J end by 5 bases, with 7 bases between.

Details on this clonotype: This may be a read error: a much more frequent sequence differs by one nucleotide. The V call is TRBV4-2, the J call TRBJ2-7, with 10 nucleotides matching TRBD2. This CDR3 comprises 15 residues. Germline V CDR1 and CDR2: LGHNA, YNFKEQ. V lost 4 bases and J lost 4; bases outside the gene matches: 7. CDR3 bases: TGTGCCAGCAGCCCGGGACTAGCGAGGGGATACGAGCAGTACTTC. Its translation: CASSPGLARGYEQYF.

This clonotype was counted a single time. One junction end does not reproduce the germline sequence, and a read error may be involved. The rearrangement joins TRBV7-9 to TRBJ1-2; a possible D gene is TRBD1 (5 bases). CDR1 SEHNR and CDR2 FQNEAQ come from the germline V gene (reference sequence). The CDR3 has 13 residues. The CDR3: CASSPSGDYDYTF. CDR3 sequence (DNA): TGTGCCAGCAGCCCCTCGGGGGACTATGACTACACCTTC.

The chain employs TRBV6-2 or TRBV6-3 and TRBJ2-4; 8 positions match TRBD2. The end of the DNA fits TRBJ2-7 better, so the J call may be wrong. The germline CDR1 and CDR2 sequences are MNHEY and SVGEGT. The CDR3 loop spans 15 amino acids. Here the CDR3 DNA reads TGTGCCAGCAGTGCCCGGGCTAGCGGGTCCTACGAGCAGTACTTC. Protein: CASSARASGSYEQYF.

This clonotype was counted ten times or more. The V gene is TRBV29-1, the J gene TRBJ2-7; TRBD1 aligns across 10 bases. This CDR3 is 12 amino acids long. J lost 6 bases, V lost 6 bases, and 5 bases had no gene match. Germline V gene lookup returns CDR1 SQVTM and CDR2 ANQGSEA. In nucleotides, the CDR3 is TGCAGCGTGGCGGGACAGGGGACCGAGCAGTACTTC. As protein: CSVAGQGTEQYF.

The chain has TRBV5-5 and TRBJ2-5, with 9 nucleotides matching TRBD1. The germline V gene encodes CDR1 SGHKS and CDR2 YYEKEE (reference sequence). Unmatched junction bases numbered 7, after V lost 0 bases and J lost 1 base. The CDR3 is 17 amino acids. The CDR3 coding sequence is TGTGCCAGCAGCTTGGGTCCGGACAGGGGTCTCCAAGAGACCCAGTACTTC. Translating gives CASSLGPDRGLQETQYF.

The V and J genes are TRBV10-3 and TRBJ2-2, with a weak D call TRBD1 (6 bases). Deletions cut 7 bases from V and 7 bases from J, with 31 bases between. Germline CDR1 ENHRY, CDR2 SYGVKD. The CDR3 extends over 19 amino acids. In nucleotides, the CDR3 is TGTGCCATCACTGAAGAAAGACCGGGACATGGGAACCGGGGCGGGGAGCTGTTTTTT. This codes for CAITEERPGHGNRGGELFF.